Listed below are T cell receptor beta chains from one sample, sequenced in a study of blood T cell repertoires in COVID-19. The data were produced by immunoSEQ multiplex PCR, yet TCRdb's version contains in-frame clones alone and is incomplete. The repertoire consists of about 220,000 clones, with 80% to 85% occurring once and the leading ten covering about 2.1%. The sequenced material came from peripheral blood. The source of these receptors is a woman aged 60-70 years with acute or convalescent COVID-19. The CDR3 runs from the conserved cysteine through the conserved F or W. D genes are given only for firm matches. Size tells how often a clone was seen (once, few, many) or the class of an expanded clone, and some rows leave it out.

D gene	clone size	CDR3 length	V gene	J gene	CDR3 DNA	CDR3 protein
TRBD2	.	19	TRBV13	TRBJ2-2	TGTGCCAGCAGCTCCCCCCCGAGTGGGCTAGCGGGTCGCACCGGGGAGCTGTTTTTT	CASSSPPSGLAGRTGELFF
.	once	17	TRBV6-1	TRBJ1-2	TGTGCCAGCAGTGAAGCGACTCAGGGCGGGGGCCTCTATGGCTACACCTTC	CASSEATQGGGLYGYTF
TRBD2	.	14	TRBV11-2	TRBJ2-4	TGTGCCAGCAGCTTAGCGGGGGGGCGTGACATTCAGTACTTC	CASSLAGGRDIQYF
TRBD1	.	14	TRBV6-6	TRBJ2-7	TGTGCCAGCAGTTACTTGGGACAGGGCGACGAGCAGTACTTC	CASSYLGQGDEQYF
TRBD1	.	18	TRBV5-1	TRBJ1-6	TGCGCCAGCAGCTTAAGGACAGGGGTCAGCTCCTATAATTCACCCCTCCACTTT	CASSLRTGVSSYNSPLHF
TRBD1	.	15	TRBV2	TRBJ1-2	TGTGCCAGCAGTGAAACCGGGACAGGCCGGAGAGGCTACACCTTC	CASSETGTGRRGYTF
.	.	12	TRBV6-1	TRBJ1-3	TGTGCCAGCAGTGATTGGGCAAACACCATATATTTT	CASSDWANTIYF
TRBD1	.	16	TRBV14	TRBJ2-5	TGTGCCAGCAGCCAACCCCCCGGGACAGAGGTACGTACCCAGTACTTC	CASSQPPGTEVRTQYF
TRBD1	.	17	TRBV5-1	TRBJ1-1	TGCGCCAGCAGCTTTGGACAGGCCAAGGCTAAGAACACTGAAGCTTTCTTT	CASSFGQAKAKNTEAFF
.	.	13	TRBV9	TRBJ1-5	TGTGCCAGCAGCGTAGCCGGGGTTCAGCCCCAGCATTTT	CASSVAGVQPQHF
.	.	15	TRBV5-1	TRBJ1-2	TGCGCCAGCAGCAAGGAGGGCCGGGGGAACTATGGCTACACCTTC	CASSKEGRGNYGYTF
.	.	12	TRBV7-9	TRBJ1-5	TGTGCCAGCAGCTTAGATAGTCAGCCCCAGCATTTT	CASSLDSQPQHF
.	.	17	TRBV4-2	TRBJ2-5	TGTGCCAGCAGCCAAGAAGCCCAAGGTAGCACCCAAGAGACCCAGTACTTC	CASSQEAQGSTQETQYF
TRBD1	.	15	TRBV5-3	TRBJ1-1	TGTGCCAGAAGCTTGTGGACAGGGGAGTTTCCTGAAGCTTTCTTT	CARSLWTGEFPEAFF
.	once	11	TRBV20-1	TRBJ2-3	TGCAGTGCCCATCTAATGGAGACGCAGTATTTT	CSAHLMETQYF
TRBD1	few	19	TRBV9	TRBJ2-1	TGTGCCAGCAGCGTAGACCCAAACCAACAGGGGGCGTCCTACAATGAGCAGTTCTTC	CASSVDPNQQGASYNEQFF
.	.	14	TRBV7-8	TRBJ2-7	TGTGCCAGCAGCGAAGGGGGGGGATCCTACGAGCAGTACTTC	CASSEGGGSYEQYF
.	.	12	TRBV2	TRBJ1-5	TGTGCCAGCAGCGGGCGGGGGCAGCCCCAGCATTTT	CASSGRGQPQHF
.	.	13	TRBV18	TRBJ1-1	TGTGCCAGCTCACCCGATCTAAACACTGAAGCTTTCTTT	CASSPDLNTEAFF
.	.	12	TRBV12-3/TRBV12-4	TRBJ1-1	TGTGCCAGCAGTTTCCCCGGGACAGAAGCTTTCTTT	CASSFPGTEAFF
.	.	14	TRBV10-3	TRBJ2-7	TGTGCCATCAGGGACGTGACAGGAGCCTACGAGCAGTACTTC	CAIRDVTGAYEQYF
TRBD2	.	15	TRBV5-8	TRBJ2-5	TGTGCCAGCAGGCCCGGGAGCGGGGGTCGGGAGACCCAGTACTTC	CASRPGSGGRETQYF
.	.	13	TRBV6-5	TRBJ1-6	TGTGCCAGCAGTCAGGACAGTCTTTCACCCCTCCACTTT	CASSQDSLSPLHF
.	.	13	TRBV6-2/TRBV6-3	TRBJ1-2	TGTGCCAGCAGCTCAACCGGGTACTATGGCTACACCTTC	CASSSTGYYGYTF
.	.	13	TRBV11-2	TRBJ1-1	TGTGCCAGCAGCTTAGACCGGTATTATGAAGCTTTCTTT	CASSLDRYYEAFF
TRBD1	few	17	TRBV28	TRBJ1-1	TGTGCCAGCAGTTTATTTTCGGGACAGGGAAGTACTGCTGAAGCTTTCTTT	CASSLFSGQGSTAEAFF
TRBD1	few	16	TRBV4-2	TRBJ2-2	TGTGCCAGCAGCGAAGGACAGGTGTATGACACCGGGGAGCTGTTTTTT	CASSEGQVYDTGELFF
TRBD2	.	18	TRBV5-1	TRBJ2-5	TGCGCCAGCAGGGCCGGGACTAGCGGGGGGTCTTACCAAGAGACCCAGTACTTC	CASRAGTSGGSYQETQYF
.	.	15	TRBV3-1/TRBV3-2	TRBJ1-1	TGTGCCAGCAGCCCCCCTGACAGGAGAAAGTCTGAAGCTTTCTTT	CASSPPDRRKSEAFF
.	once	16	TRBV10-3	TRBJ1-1	TGTGCCATCAGTGAGACCCTTGGCAGATTGAACACTGAAGCTTTCTTT	CAISETLGRLNTEAFF
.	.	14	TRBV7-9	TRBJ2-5	TGTGCCAGCAGCGGAGGGGCAGGGCAAGAGACCCAGTACTTC	CASSGGAGQETQYF
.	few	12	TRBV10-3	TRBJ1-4	TGTGCCATCCGCGGGACTAGTGGGGGACTGTTTTTT	CAIRGTSGGLFF
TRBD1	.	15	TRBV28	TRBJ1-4	TGTGCCAGCAGTTTAAGCACAGGGGGCAGTGAAAAACTGTTTTTT	CASSLSTGGSEKLFF
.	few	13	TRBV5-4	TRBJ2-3	TGTGCCAGCAGCCGTACAGAGTCGGATACGCAGTATTTT	CASSRTESDTQYF
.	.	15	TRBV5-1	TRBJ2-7	TGCGCCAGCAGAAAACCTGAAAGGAGCTCCTACGAGCAGTACTTC	CASRKPERSSYEQYF
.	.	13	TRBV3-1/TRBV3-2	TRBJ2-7	TGTGCCAGCAGCCAGAATTTCAGGGTCGAGCAGTACTTC	CASSQNFRVEQYF
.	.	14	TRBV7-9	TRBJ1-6	TGTGCCAGCAGCTTAGCCCACGCGAATTCACCCCTCCACTTT	CASSLAHANSPLHF
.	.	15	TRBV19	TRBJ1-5	TGTGCCAGTACTATAGGTGCACGGGTCAATCAGCCCCAGCATTTT	CASTIGARVNQPQHF
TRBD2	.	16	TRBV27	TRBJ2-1	TGTGCCAGCAGTTTTCTGGGACTAGCGTCCTACAATGAGCAGTTCTTC	CASSFLGLASYNEQFF
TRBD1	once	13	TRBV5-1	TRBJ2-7	TGCGCCAGCAGCTCCACGGGACAGGGAATGCAGTACTTC	CASSSTGQGMQYF
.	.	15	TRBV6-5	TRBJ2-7	TGTGCCAGCAGGCGAGAGTTGTTGAGCTCCTACGAGCAGTACTTC	CASRRELLSSYEQYF
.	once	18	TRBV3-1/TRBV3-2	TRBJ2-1	TGTGCCAGCAGCCAAGAACACGGTCGGGACTTACAATACAATGAGCAGTTCTTC	CASSQEHGRDLQYNEQFF
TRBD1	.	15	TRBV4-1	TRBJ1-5	TGCGCCAGCAGCCAAGCGGACAGGGGGAATCAGCCCCAGCATTTT	CASSQADRGNQPQHF
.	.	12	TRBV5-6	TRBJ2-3	TGTGCCAGCAGCTTGGCAACAGATACGCAGTATTTT	CASSLATDTQYF
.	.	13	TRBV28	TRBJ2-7	TGTGCCAGCATAAGCCAGGAGGCCTACGAGCAGTACTTC	CASISQEAYEQYF
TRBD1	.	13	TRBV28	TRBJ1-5	TGTGCCAGCACCACAGGGGTGAGTCAGCCCCAGCATTTT	CASTTGVSQPQHF
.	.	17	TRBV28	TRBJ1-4	TGTGCCAGCAGTTTTATCACCCAGGGATGGTTTAACGAAAAACTGTTTTTT	CASSFITQGWFNEKLFF
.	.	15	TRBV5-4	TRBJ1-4	TGTGCCAGCAGCTTAGGTGGCGGGGGCGGTGAAAAACTGTTTTTT	CASSLGGGGGEKLFF
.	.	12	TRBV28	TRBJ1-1	TGTGCCAGCAGTCAAAGCGTCACTGAAGCTTTCTTT	CASSQSVTEAFF